This T cell receptor beta chain is from a study of cytomegalovirus exposure and HLA in healthy donors. V was clipped by 5 bases and J by 6 bases, with 11 bases between them. Per germline, CDR1 SEHNR and CDR2 FQNEAQ (reference sequence). This CDR3 spans 12 amino acids. Researchers ran the PCR with 60 Vbeta and 13 Jbeta primers. Repertoires were generated with immunoSEQ multiplex PCR, while TCRdb's copy carries only in-frame clones and drops some. The sample carries under 200,000 clones, over 75% recorded once. The specimen sequenced was PBMCs. This sequence was found in a man between 18 and 35 years old in good health and CMV-seropositive. The chain links TRBV7-9 to TRBJ2-7; D is unresolved. CDR3 in DNA: TGTGCCAGCAGCCCAGGCCGTCGCGAGCAGTACTTC. It encodes CASSPGRREQYF.